This T cell receptor beta chain was identified during a study of T cells in Graves' hyperthyroidism and ophthalmopathy. This clonotype was seen more than once but under ten times. Its antigen is not known. Lactation, pregnancy, other autoimmune disease or uncontrolled infection excluded patients. Isolation of PBMCs was performed on 8.5 to 10 ml fresh peripheral blood. Points from the study as a whole: Stable hyperthyroidism and ophthalmopathy were separated using 13 V-J signatures. Before onset, by a median of around six months, the model predicted ophthalmopathy.

The ends were cut back, 4 bases at V and 2 bases at J, with 15 bases in the middle. CDR1 SGHRS and CDR2 YFSETQ come from the germline V gene. This CDR3 spans 15 amino acids. Amplified TCR beta CDR3 regions came from RNA transcripts. Researchers ran a first-round RT-PCR on the TCR CDR3 using the HTBI primer set. TCRdb called the multiplex PCR reads again in MiXCR, with one record for every CDR3 protein. The sample includes about 350,000 distinct CDR3 sequences, around 13% of them seen just once. The rearrangement links TRBV5-1 to TRBJ1-1, with D uncertain. This receptor was obtained from a young woman with Graves' hyperthyroidism. Sample: blood. The CDR3 DNA reads as TGCGCCAGCAGCCCGCGGGTCTCAACAAACACTGAAGCTTTCTTT. Protein sequence: CASSPRVSTNTEAFF.